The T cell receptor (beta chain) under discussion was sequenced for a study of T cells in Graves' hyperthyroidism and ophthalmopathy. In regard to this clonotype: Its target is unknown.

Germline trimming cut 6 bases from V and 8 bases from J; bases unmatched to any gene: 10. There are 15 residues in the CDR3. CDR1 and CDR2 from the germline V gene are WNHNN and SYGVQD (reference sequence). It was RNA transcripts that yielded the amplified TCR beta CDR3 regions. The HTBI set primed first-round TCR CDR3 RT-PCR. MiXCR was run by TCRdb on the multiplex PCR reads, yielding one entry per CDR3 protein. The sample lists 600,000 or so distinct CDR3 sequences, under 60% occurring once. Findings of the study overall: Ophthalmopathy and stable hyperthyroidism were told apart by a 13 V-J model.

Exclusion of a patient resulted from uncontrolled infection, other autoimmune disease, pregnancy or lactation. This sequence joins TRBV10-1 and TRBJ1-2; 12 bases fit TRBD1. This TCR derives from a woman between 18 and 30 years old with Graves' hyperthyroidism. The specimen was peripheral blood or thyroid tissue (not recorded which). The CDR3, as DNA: TGCGCCAGCAGCCAGAACCGGGACAGGGGGCACGGCTACACCTTC. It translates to CASSQNRDRGHGYTF.